Listed here are 26 T cell receptor beta chains from one sample, sequenced in a study of T cells in Graves' hyperthyroidism and ophthalmopathy. From RNA transcripts, TCR beta CDR3 regions were amplified. TCR CDR3 underwent first-round RT-PCR with the HTBI primer set. MiXCR was run by TCRdb on the multiplex PCR reads, yielding one entry per CDR3 protein. Among about 740,000 distinct CDR3 sequences listed, 14% were seen once. Sequenced input: blood. These receptor sequences come from a woman aged 18 to 35 with Graves' hyperthyroidism.

This clonotype came up many times. V and J are TRBV28 and TRBJ2-7, with TRBD2 matching over 8 bases. The CDR3 has 16 amino acids. The trim removed 3 bases at V and 1 base at J, leaving 8 bases unmatched. Germline V gene sequence: CDR1 MDHEN, CDR2 SYDVKM. CDR3 sequence: CASSFVLTGGSYEQYF. CDR3 nucleotides: TGTGCCAGCAGTTTTGTGCTGACGGGAGGGTCCTACGAGCAGTACTTC.

This clonotype was counted at least ten times. The chain has TRBV30 and TRBJ2-3; possible D gene TRBD1, 6 bases. Per germline, CDR1 GTSNPN and CDR2 SVGIG (reference sequence). This CDR3 has 13 residues. V was cut by 6 bases and J by 5 bases, with 15 bases left in between. The CDR3 DNA reads as TGTGCCTGCCAACGACAGGTTAAAGATACGCAGTATTTT. Translated, it gives CACQRQVKDTQYF.

This clonotype has at least ten counts. The rearrangement joins TRBV5-1 to TRBJ1-5; D unresolved. Between the trimmed V and J ends, which lost 1 base and 4 bases, there was a span of 12 bases. The CDR3 totals 15 residues. Germline CDR1 reads SGHRS; CDR2 reads YFSETQ. The CDR3 DNA follows: TGCGCCAGCAGCTTGATTGCGGGGAATAATCAGCCCCAGCATTTT. This sequence encodes CASSLIAGNNQPQHF.

The J gene is TRBJ1-1, the V gene TRBV7-9, with D tentatively TRBD1 (5 bases). V lost 1 base and J lost 6, with 12 bases in between. The CDR3 has 14 amino acids. The V gene's germline CDR1 is SEHNR and CDR2 FQNEAQ (reference sequence). Written as DNA, the CDR3 is TGTGCCAGCAGCTTAGAGTCCCAGGGCTCTGAAGCTTTCTTT. This codes for CASSLESQGSEAFF.

This clonotype has more than one count but fewer than ten. The gene calls are TRBV7-9 and TRBJ2-3; the D gene could be TRBD1 or TRBD2 (6 bases each). This CDR3 comprises 15 residues. Germline V CDR1 and CDR2: SEHNR, FQNEAQ (reference sequence). V shed 10 bases and J shed 2 bases, with 19 bases lying between them. The CDR3 protein is CATISGDKTTDTQYF. The CDR3 DNA is TGTGCCACTATATCGGGGGACAAAACCACAGATACGCAGTATTTT. Using reference TRBV7-9 and TRBJ2-3 for the parts outside the CDR3, the full variable domain is DTGVSQNPRHKITKRGQNVTFRCDPISEHNRLYWYRQTLGQGPEFLTYFQNEAQLEKSRLLSDRFSAERPKGSFSTLEIQRTEQGDSAMYLCATISGDKTTDTQYFGPGTRLTVL.

This clonotype was found many times. The chain recombines TRBV4-1 with TRBJ1-1; the match to TRBD1 covers 8 bases. The ends lost 0 bases at V and 1 base at J; junction bases unmatched: 10. Looked up from germline, CDR1 is MGHRA and CDR2 is YSYEKL. CDR3 length: 18 residues. Here the CDR3 reads CASSQDPYLGQANTEAFF. The CDR3 DNA reads as TGCGCCAGCAGCCAAGACCCCTACTTGGGACAGGCGAACACTGAAGCTTTCTTT.

The chain has TRBV6-1 and TRBJ2-1; the D is unclear. CDR3 length equals 13 residues. CDR1 is MNHNS, CDR2 SASEGT, per germline. The V gene lost 5 bases and the J gene lost 5 bases, with 10 bases spanning the gap. The CDR3, as DNA: TGTGCCAGCAGTTGGGGAACCAACAATGAGCAGTTCTTC. Amino acid sequence: CASSWGTNNEQFF.

This clonotype was seen at least ten times. The chain employs TRBV27 and TRBJ1-5; no clear D. Germline CDR1 and CDR2: MNHEY and SMNVEV (reference sequence). The ends were cut back, 3 bases at V and 0 bases at J, with 15 bases in the middle. CDR3 length equals 17 residues. CDR3 in amino acids: CASSFISVLNSNQPQHF. The DNA of the CDR3 is TGTGCCAGCAGTTTTATTTCCGTACTCAATAGCAATCAGCCCCAGCATTTT.

This clonotype appeared many times. The V call is TRBV27, the J call TRBJ2-7; D gene ambiguous. The CDR3 loop spans 14 amino acids. Per the germline V gene, CDR1 is MNHEY and CDR2 is SMNVEV (reference sequence). Trimming removed 4 bases from V and 4 bases from J, with 14 bases in between. The CDR3 nucleotides read TGTGCCAGCAGTTCATACCCTGATAGTTACGAGCAGTACTTC. Translating gives CASSSYPDSYEQYF.

The V gene is TRBV12-3 or TRBV12-4, the J gene TRBJ2-5; maybe TRBD1 (7 bases). V lost 6 bases, J lost 4 bases, and 18 bases lay in between. The CDR3 covers 15 residues. The CDR3 loop reads CASSLRRQGGETQYF. CDR3 bases: TGTGCCAGCAGCTTGCGGCGACAGGGAGGAGAGACCCAGTACTTC.

This clonotype appeared a few times. The chain uses TRBV25-1 and TRBJ2-7; 13 positions agree with TRBD2. The CDR3 totals 16 residues. The germline CDR1 and CDR2 sequences are MGHDK and SYGVNS. V trimming: 0 bases; J trimming: 4 bases; junction bases outside the gene matches: 3. CDR3 sequence: CASSEYPGLAGYEQYF. The DNA for the CDR3 is TGTGCCAGCAGTGAATACCCGGGACTAGCGGGATACGAGCAGTACTTC.

This clonotype was recorded at least ten times. The chain employs TRBV4-1 and TRBJ2-5; D may match TRBD1 or TRBD2 (5 bases each). The CDR3 is 13 amino acids. From germline, CDR1 is MGHRA and CDR2 YSYEKL. V shed 3 bases and J shed 2 bases, with 7 bases lying between them. The CDR3 DNA reads as TGCGCCAGCAGCCACGGGGCACAAGAGACCCAGTACTTC. Protein sequence: CASSHGAQETQYF.

This clonotype was detected ten times or more. The rearrangement uses TRBV7-9 and TRBJ2-7, with D possibly matching TRBD1 (6 bases). CDR3 length: 14 residues. Looked up from germline, CDR1 is SEHNR and CDR2 is FQNEAQ (reference sequence). V lost 5 bases, J lost 3 bases, and 14 bases lay in between. The CDR3 region has the DNA TGTGCCAGCAGCGGGGGACAAGCCTTCTACGAGCAGTACTTC. It yields the protein CASSGGQAFYEQYF.

This clonotype was counted at least ten times. V is TRBV7-2 and J is TRBJ2-1; 8 nucleotides match TRBD1. Germline V gene data show CDR1 as SGHTA and CDR2 as FQGNSA. The CDR3 is 15 amino acids. J lost 7 bases, V lost 1 base, and 6 bases had no gene match. The CDR3 region has the DNA TGTGCCAGCAGCTTAGTGGCAGGGGGCGGGAATGAGCAGTTCTTC. Protein product: CASSLVAGGGNEQFF.

The table lists this clonotype with a few counts. This chain joins TRBV30 and TRBJ1-6; D is uncertain. Germline assignment: CDR1 GTSNPN and CDR2 SVGIG (reference sequence). CDR3 size: 13 residues. Trimming took off 4 bases at V and 14 bases at J, with 18 bases between the two ends. CDR3 protein: CAWMNSEGFALHF. CDR3 sequence (DNA): TGTGCCTGGATGAATTCGGAGGGTTTCGCCCTCCACTTT. Based on the CDR3 plus reference TRBV30 and TRBJ1-6, the full variable domain is SQTIHQWPATLVQPVGSPLSLECTVEGTSNPNLYWYRQAAGRGLQLLFYSVGIGQISSEVPQNLSASRPQDRQFILSSKKLLLSDSGFYLCAWMNSEGFALHFGNGTRLTVT.

This clonotype showed up many times. V is TRBV27 and J is TRBJ2-7, with a tentative D call TRBD1 (5 bases). CDR3 length equals 15 residues. With 5 bases removed from V and 0 bases from J, the gap between germline ends came to 14 bases. Germline V lookup: CDR1 MNHEY, CDR2 SMNVEV (reference sequence). In DNA, the CDR3 is TGTGCCAGCAGTCCACAGGACGGTGCCTCCTACGAGCAGTACTTC. Encoded protein: CASSPQDGASYEQYF.

The chain recombines TRBV11-2 with TRBJ1-4; D is undetermined. The germline V and J ends were trimmed by 2 bases and 4 bases, with 20 bases remaining between them. This CDR3 region has 18 residues. The germline CDR1 and CDR2 sequences are SGHAT and FQNNGV. The CDR3 here is CASSLTVKGSSGNEKLFF. CDR3 coding DNA: TGTGCCAGCAGCTTAACGGTGAAGGGTAGCTCTGGTAATGAAAAACTGTTTTTT.

This CDR3 reads CASSSRTSGRSGEDTQYF. The CDR3 DNA follows: TGCGCCAGCAGCTCACGGACTAGCGGGAGATCGGGCGAGGATACGCAGTATTTT. The chain joins TRBV4-1 to TRBJ2-3; 13 bases match TRBD2. J gave up 6 bases and V 5 bases, and 14 bases lay outside the gene matches. The germline V gene has CDR1 MGHRA and CDR2 YSYEKL. The CDR3 is 18 amino acids.

The rearrangement uses TRBV27 and TRBJ2-1; D is ambiguous. Germline-derived CDR1 and CDR2 are MNHEY and SMNVEV (reference sequence). This CDR3 contains 13 residues. V was clipped by 4 bases and J by 9 bases, with 13 bases between them. CDR3 coding DNA: TGTGCCAGCAGTTCCTTCTCGAGCGCTGAGCAGTTCTTC. Its translation is CASSSFSSAEQFF.

This clonotype has a count of ten or more. The chain is built from TRBV18 and TRBJ2-7; 7 positions match TRBD2. The CDR3 totals 16 residues. V dropped 3 bases and J dropped 5; count of bases not matched to a gene: 13. From germline, CDR1 is KGHSH and CDR2 LQKENI. The CDR3 spells CASSPTIGLGPHEQYF. The CDR3 bases are TGTGCCAGCTCACCTACCATCGGACTAGGCCCCCACGAGCAGTACTTC.

The sample holds many counts of this clonotype. The J gene is TRBJ1-1, the V gene TRBV30; D gene unclear. Per germline, CDR1 GTSNPN and CDR2 SVGIG (reference sequence). The germline V and J ends were trimmed by 3 bases and 2 bases, with 7 bases remaining between them. This CDR3 is built from 12 residues. The CDR3 coding sequence is TGTGCCTGGAGCCCCTCCAACACTGAAGCTTTCTTT. It translates to CAWSPSNTEAFF. The full variable domain, in which reference TRBV30 and TRBJ1-1 provide the parts outside the CDR3, is SQTIHQWPATLVQPVGSPLSLECTVEGTSNPNLYWYRQAAGRGLQLLFYSVGIGQISSEVPQNLSASRPQDRQFILSSKKLLLSDSGFYLCAWSPSNTEAFFGQGTRLTVV.

This clonotype appeared many times. V and J are TRBV12-3 or TRBV12-4 and TRBJ1-1; D might be TRBD1 (5 bases). CDR3 length: 14 amino acids. Trimming left V 2 bases short and J 1 base short, with 8 bases between. The CDR3 protein is CASSLWGSNTEAFF. DNA of the CDR3: TGTGCCAGCAGTTTATGGGGGTCGAACACTGAAGCTTTCTTT.

This clonotype was observed many times. The chain couples TRBV20-1 to TRBJ2-7, with 11 bases that match TRBD2. This CDR3 is 15 amino acids long. With 1 base clipped from V and 5 bases from J, the junction kept 7 bases outside the gene matches. Germline V gene lookup returns CDR1 DFQATT and CDR2 SNEGSKA (reference sequence). The CDR3 protein is CSARGTTSGIDEQYF. In DNA, the CDR3 is TGCAGTGCTAGAGGGACGACTAGCGGGATTGACGAGCAGTACTTC.

CDR3 sequence: CASIPALRDRVYNEQFF. The DNA of the CDR3 is TGTGCCAGCATCCCGGCCCTCCGGGACAGGGTTTACAATGAGCAGTTCTTC. The chain joins TRBV11-2 to TRBJ2-1, with 9 bases matching TRBD1. The V gene's germline CDR1 is SGHAT and CDR2 FQNNGV. The CDR3 totals 17 residues. Trimming took 7 bases from V and 4 from J; bases not matched to a gene: 14.

Only a few counts were recorded for this clonotype. V is TRBV7-2 and J is TRBJ1-2; 7 bases line up with TRBD1. Germline V lookup: CDR1 SGHTA, CDR2 FQGNSA. This CDR3 is 14 amino acids long. After removal of 5 bases from V and 8 bases from J, the junction contained 11 bases not matched to a gene. This CDR3 reads CASSLIQGSGGYTF. CDR3 DNA sequence: TGTGCCAGCAGCCTGATACAGGGGTCGGGCGGCTACACCTTC.

This clonotype came up many times. The chain employs TRBV24-1 and TRBJ1-2, with TRBD1 matching over 7 bases. V was clipped by 2 bases and J by 3 bases; unmatched bases: 5. The CDR3 is 15 amino acids. CDR1 is KGHDR, CDR2 SFDVKD, per germline. CDR3 sequence: CATSDSAGGHYGYTF. CDR3 bases: TGTGCCACCAGTGATTCGGCAGGGGGGCACTATGGCTACACCTTC.